These 23 T cell receptor beta chains originate from one sample sequenced in a study of Ad26.COV2.S vaccination and SARS-CoV-2 variants. Indicated treatment: over 15 received Ad26.COV2.S at low or high dose, single or two shots; a few received placebo; per-sample allocation not given. Material that was analyzed had been drawn on day 63 after the first vaccine or placebo injection. The repertoire was sequenced with immunoSEQ multiplex PCR; TCRdb's copy has only in-frame clones and lacks some. The sample records hundreds of thousands of clones, around 89% being singletons. The input for sequencing was peripheral blood, taken in a trial of Ad26.COV2.S vaccine versus placebo. Receptor source: a person aged 18 to 59 who received the Ad26.COV2.S COVID-19 vaccine or a placebo.

DNA of the CDR3: TGTGCCAGCAGTTCAACCGGGACAGCCGCTTATGGCTACACCTTC. Translation: CASSSTGTAAYGYTF. The rearrangement uses TRBV5-5 and TRBJ1-2; TRBD1 matches at 7 bases. This CDR3 comprises 15 residues. J lost 5 bases, V lost 5 bases, and 12 bases had no gene match. From germline, CDR1 is SGHKS and CDR2 YYEKEE (reference sequence).

This chain uses TRBV30 with TRBJ2-1; D may be TRBD1 (6 bases). This CDR3 is built from 14 residues. V was cut by 5 bases and J by 1 base, with 12 bases left in between. Germline lookup yields CDR1 GTSNPN and CDR2 SVGIG (reference sequence). For the CDR3, the DNA is TGTGCCTGGGCACCAGGGGTGTCCTACAATGAGCAGTTCTTC. This gives the protein CAWAPGVSYNEQFF.

This sequence joins TRBV30 and TRBJ1-1, with D perhaps matching TRBD1 (5 bases). The CDR3 contains 13 residues. Trimming removed 3 bases at V and 2 bases at J, with 10 bases between. Germline lookup yields CDR1 GTSNPN and CDR2 SVGIG (reference sequence). The CDR3 sequence: CAWSPDRNTEAFF. DNA for the CDR3: TGTGCCTGGAGCCCCGACAGAAACACTGAAGCTTTCTTT.

The gene calls are TRBV27 and TRBJ2-7; 10 bases are shared with TRBD2. The germline V gene encodes CDR1 MNHEY and CDR2 SMNVEV (reference sequence). V shed 1 base and J 4 bases; nucleotides not matched to a gene: 4. The CDR3 runs 15 residues. CDR3 DNA sequence: TGTGCCAGCAGTTTATGGGCTAGCGGGGGTTACGAGCAGTACTTC. This translates into CASSLWASGGYEQYF.

The chain combines TRBV29-1 with TRBJ2-1, with 8 bases that match TRBD2. CDR1 and CDR2 (germline): SQVTM, ANQGSEA. The length of the CDR3 is 16 residues. V dropped 2 bases and J dropped 1; count of bases not matched to a gene: 7. In DNA, the CDR3 is TGCAGCGTTGAATTGGCAAGCGGGAGTTCCTACAATGAGCAGTTCTTC. Residues: CSVELASGSSYNEQFF.

This sequence joins TRBV7-2 and TRBJ2-2; no firm D call. The CDR3 totals 16 residues. Germline values: CDR1 SGHTA, CDR2 FQGNSA. Between the trimmed V and J ends, which lost 2 bases and 1 base, there was a span of 11 bases. CDR3 bases: TGTGCCAGCAGCTTAACCCCCGGGCTGAACACCGGGGAGCTGTTTTTT. Protein product: CASSLTPGLNTGELFF.

The CDR3 region has the DNA TGTGCCAGCAGAGACCAAAACACCGGGGAGCTGTTTTTT. Amino acid sequence: CASRDQNTGELFF. The chain links TRBV9 to TRBJ2-2; no reliable D call. V was pared by 5 bases and J by 2 bases, with 7 bases between. The CDR3 has 13 residues. CDR1 and CDR2 (germline): SGDLS, YYNGEE.

The chain links TRBV21-1 to TRBJ1-4; TRBD1 is the table's D call, not checked against the DNA. TRBV21-1 is flagged as a pseudogene. The CDR3 totals 13 residues. CDR3 loop: CASSGTGNEKLFF. CDR3 DNA: TGTGCCAGCAGCGGGACAGGGAATGAAAAACTGTTTTTT.

The chain carries TRBV6-5 and TRBJ2-2; D call uncertain. Germline-derived CDR1 and CDR2 are MNHEY and SVGAGI. The CDR3 extends over 15 amino acids. Trimming removed 2 bases at V and 4 bases at J, with 11 bases between. CDR3 DNA sequence: TGTGCCAGCAGTTACGAAGGGCGCTCCACCGGGGAGCTGTTTTTT. This translates into CASSYEGRSTGELFF.

This chain links TRBV5-1 with TRBJ2-1; the D is unclear. V lost 0 bases and J 5 bases, leaving 3 bases between the germline ends. CDR1 and CDR2 from the germline V gene are SGHRS and YFSETQ. CDR3 length: 12 amino acids. The CDR3 region is CASSLVDNEQFF. The CDR3 coding sequence is TGCGCCAGCAGCTTGGTGGACAATGAGCAGTTCTTC.

V is TRBV10-1 and J is TRBJ2-5; D might be TRBD2 (5 bases). Per germline, CDR1 WNHNN and CDR2 SYGVQD (reference sequence). The CDR3 sequence is 16 residues long. Trimming took 0 bases from V and 1 from J, leaving 12 bases between them. CDR3 DNA sequence: TGCGCCAGCAGTGAGTCCCGAGCGGAACCCCAAGAGACCCAGTACTTC. This gives the protein CASSESRAEPQETQYF.

The sample holds a few counts of this clone. The chain carries TRBV28 and TRBJ2-4, with a weak D call TRBD1 (6 bases). CDR3 length equals 14 residues. Germline V gives CDR1 MDHEN, CDR2 SYDVKM. Between the trimmed V and J ends, which lost 5 bases and 6 bases, there was a span of 14 bases. The CDR3 coding sequence is TGTGCCAGCAGTCCGGACAGTCGGCCAAACATTCAGTACTTC. It translates to CASSPDSRPNIQYF.

As to this clone: Different DNA sequences within this sample yield the same CDR3. The CDR3 loop reads CASSLDSNEQFF. CDR3 DNA: TGTGCCAGCAGCCTGGACAGCAATGAGCAGTTCTTC. The gene calls are TRBV7-9 and TRBJ2-1; D possibly corresponds to TRBD1 (6 bases). The CDR3 spans 12 residues. Germline loops: CDR1 SEHNR, CDR2 FQNEAQ (reference sequence). Between the trimmed V and J ends, which lost 5 bases and 6 bases, there was a span of 8 bases.

The V call is TRBV15, the J call TRBJ2-4; D tentatively fits TRBD1 or TRBD2 (5 bases each). V shed 0 bases and J shed 15 bases, with 12 bases lying between them. This CDR3 comprises 12 residues. Germline-derived CDR1 and CDR2 are LNHNV and YYDKDF (reference sequence). CDR3 protein: CATSRDIGGLYF. CDR3 DNA sequence: TGTGCCACCAGCAGAGATATTGGGGGTTTGTACTTC.

V is TRBV7-9 and J is TRBJ2-2, with TRBD2 identical over 13 bases. The CDR3 loop spans 16 amino acids. V lost 5 bases to trimming and J lost 6 bases; unmatched junction nucleotides: 6. CDR1 SEHNR and CDR2 FQNEAQ come from the germline V gene (reference sequence). CDR3 bases: TGTGCCAGCAGCCCAGGACTAGCGGGAGAGGCCGGGGAGCTGTTTTTT. This sequence encodes CASSPGLAGEAGELFF.

This sequence joins TRBV5-1 and TRBJ2-7; perhaps TRBD1 as D (6 bases). V lost 4 bases, J lost 0 bases, and 11 bases lay in between. Germline V gives CDR1 SGHRS, CDR2 YFSETQ. The CDR3 is 14 amino acids. Here the CDR3 reads CASSTRGSSYEQYF. CDR3 nucleotides: TGCGCCAGCAGCACTAGGGGGTCCTCCTACGAGCAGTACTTC.

The chain has TRBV5-1 and TRBJ2-1; 8 positions agree with TRBD2. The CDR3 is 16 amino acids. CDR1 SGHRS and CDR2 YFSETQ come from the germline V gene. After removal of 0 bases from V and 2 bases from J, the junction contained 4 bases not matched to a gene. CDR3 bases: TGCGCCAGCAGCTTGGTAGGTAGCGGGGCCTACAATGAGCAGTTCTTC. Its protein is CASSLVGSGAYNEQFF.

This chain joins TRBV16 and TRBJ1-1, with 7 bases identical to TRBD1. Trimming cost V 4 bases and J 4 bases; bases outside gene matches: 6. Germline V gives CDR1 KGHSY, CDR2 FQNENV. This CDR3 has 14 residues. The CDR3: CASSPRQGSTEAFF. DNA for the CDR3: TGTGCCAGCAGCCCAAGACAGGGTTCCACTGAAGCTTTCTTT.

This chain links TRBV19 with TRBJ1-1, with D perhaps matching TRBD1 (5 bases). Trimming stripped 4 bases from V and 7 bases from J, with 13 bases between. The CDR3 loop spans 13 amino acids. CDR1 and CDR2 (germline): LNHDA, SQIVND (reference sequence). The chain's CDR3 is CASSNRRGDEAFF. The CDR3 nucleotides are TGTGCCAGTAGTAACAGGCGAGGCGATGAAGCTTTCTTT.

The chain combines TRBV5-1 with TRBJ1-2; 10 nucleotides align to TRBD1. After removal of 1 base from V and 1 base from J, the junction contained 4 bases not matched to a gene. This CDR3 spans 16 amino acids. CDR1 and CDR2 (germline): SGHRS, YFSETQ. In DNA, the CDR3 is TGCGCCAGCAGCTTGTGGGGGACAGGGGATAACTATGGCTACACCTTC. It codes for CASSLWGTGDNYGYTF. Based on the CDR3 plus reference TRBV5-1 and TRBJ1-2, the full variable domain is KAGVTQTPRYLIKTRGQQVTLSCSPISGHRSVSWYQQTPGQGLQFLFEYFSETQRNKGNFPGRFSGRQFSNSRSEMNVSTLELGDSALYLCASSLWGTGDNYGYTFGSGTRLTVV.

The J gene is TRBJ1-6, the V gene TRBV6-5; D not certain. This CDR3 comprises 13 residues. In germline, CDR1 is MNHEY, CDR2 SVGAGI. V was cut by 2 bases and J by 9 bases, with 8 bases left in between. The CDR3 DNA reads as TGTGCCAGCAGTTACGATATGGGTTCACCCCTCCACTTT. This encodes CASSYDMGSPLHF.

The gene calls are TRBV7-9 and TRBJ1-1; D may be TRBD1 (6 bases). CDR1 SEHNR and CDR2 FQNEAQ come from the germline V gene (reference sequence). The V and J ends lost 5 bases and 5 bases respectively, with 9 bases between them. The CDR3 sequence is 12 residues long. For the CDR3, the DNA is TGTGCCAGCAGCGCCGGACAGACTGAAGCTTTCTTT. Translated, it gives CASSAGQTEAFF. Full variable domain (missing parts from reference TRBV7-9 and TRBJ1-1): DTGVSQNPRHKITKRGQNVTFRCDPISEHNRLYWYRQTLGQGPEFLTYFQNEAQLEKSRLLSDRFSAERPKGSFSTLEIQRTEQGDSAMYLCASSAGQTEAFFGQGTRLTVV.

This clone has a single count. The chain joins TRBV7-9 to TRBJ2-1; possibly TRBD1 for D (7 bases). Germline loops: CDR1 SEHNR, CDR2 FQNEAQ (reference sequence). Trimming shortened V by 9 bases and J by 7 bases, and 22 bases separated the two germline ends. CDR3 length: 15 residues. CDR3 DNA: TGTGCCAGTAGCGGAAACAGGGGCCGCCCAAATGAGCAGTTCTTC. This sequence encodes CASSGNRGRPNEQFF.